This T cell receptor (beta chain) derives from a study of blood T cells in healthy people across ages. About this clonotype: A much more abundant neighbour one base away suggests this may be a read error.

A second about 6 to 12 cycle PCR used barcoded and J-beta primers. TCRdb fed the 5' RACE reads into MiXCR, producing one record per CDR3 protein. The table lists about 780,000 distinct CDR3 sequences, around 45% of them singletons. The sequencing sample was made of blood. This sequence was found in a man older than 75 in good health.

This CDR3 reads CASRRAGSDNEQYF. The CDR3, as DNA: TGCGCCAGCAGGAGGGCAGGGTCAGACAATGAGCAGTACTTC. The chain employs TRBV5-1 and TRBJ2-1; D possibly uses TRBD1 or TRBD2 (5 bases each). The end of the DNA is better explained by TRBJ2-7, so the J call may be wrong. The germline CDR1 and CDR2 sequences are SGHRS and YFSETQ. This CDR3 region has 14 residues.